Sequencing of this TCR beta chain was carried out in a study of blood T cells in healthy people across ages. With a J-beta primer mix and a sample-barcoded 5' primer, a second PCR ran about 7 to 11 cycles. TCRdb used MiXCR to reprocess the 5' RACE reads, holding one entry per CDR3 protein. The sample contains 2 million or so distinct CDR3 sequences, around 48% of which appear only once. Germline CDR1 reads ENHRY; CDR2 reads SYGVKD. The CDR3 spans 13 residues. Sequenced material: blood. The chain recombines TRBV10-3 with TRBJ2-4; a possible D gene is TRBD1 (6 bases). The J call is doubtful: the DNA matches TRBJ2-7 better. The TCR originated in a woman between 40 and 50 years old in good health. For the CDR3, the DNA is TGTGCCACCGCAGGGGCTTTGGGCTACGAGCAGTACTTC. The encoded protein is CATAGALGYEQYF.